The 26 T cell receptor beta chains presented below share a single source sample, sequenced in a study of cytomegalovirus exposure and HLA in healthy donors. It was with 60 Vbeta and 13 Jbeta primers that the PCR ran. TCRdb's table, derived via immunoSEQ multiplex PCR, lists solely in-frame clones and lacks some. The repertoire holds 100,000 to 120,000 clones, with around 80% as singletons. The material sequenced was PBMCs. These receptors were obtained from a woman aged 55-69 years in good health and CMV-seropositive.

The V and J genes are TRBV11-3 and TRBJ2-3; D unresolved. The V end was cut by 1 base, the J end by 3 bases, with 11 bases between. Germline CDR1 is SGHNT and CDR2 is YENEEA. This CDR3 is 15 amino acids long. The CDR3 reads CASSLGVRQTDTQYF. The DNA of the CDR3 is TGTGCCAGCAGCTTAGGCGTCAGGCAAACAGATACGCAGTATTTT.

The rearrangement uses TRBV5-1 and TRBJ2-1; D perhaps matches TRBD2 (5 bases). The V and J ends lost 0 bases and 4 bases respectively, with 14 bases between them. Germline CDR1 and CDR2: SGHRS and YFSETQ. The CDR3 consists of 16 residues. The CDR3 sequence is CASSLDGLAGYNEQFF. CDR3 nucleotides: TGCGCCAGCAGCTTGGATGGGCTGGCGGGTTACAATGAGCAGTTCTTC.

This chain links TRBV29-1 with TRBJ1-1, with D uncertain. The germline CDR1 and CDR2 sequences are SQVTM and ANQGSEA. The CDR3 sequence is 13 residues long. V was cut by 6 bases and J by 4 bases, with 15 bases left in between. CDR3 sequence: CSVVLFSGTEAFF. The CDR3 coding sequence is TGCAGCGTAGTACTTTTTTCAGGCACTGAAGCTTTCTTT. The full variable domain, completed using reference TRBV29-1 and TRBJ1-1, is SAVISQKPSRDICQRGTSLTIQCQVDSQVTMMFWYRQQPGQSLTLIATANQGSEATYESGFVIDKFPISRPNLTFSTLTVSNMSPEDSSIYLCSVVLFSGTEAFFGQGTRLTVV.

The CDR3 DNA sequence: TGTGCCAGCAGCTTTAGTATATATGGCGGGGCGGAAAACACTGAAGCTTTCTTT. Translating it yields CASSFSIYGGAENTEAFF. The chain recombines TRBV5-4 with TRBJ1-1, with a tentative D call TRBD1 (5 bases). V lost 2 bases and J lost 2, with 22 bases in between. The V gene's germline CDR1 is SGHNT and CDR2 YYREEE (reference sequence). This CDR3 is 18 amino acids long. Full variable domain (remainder filled in from reference TRBV5-4 and TRBJ1-1): ETGVTQSPTHLIKTRGQQVTLRCSSQSGHNTVSWYQQALGQGPQFIFQYYREEENGRGNFPPRFSGLQFPNYSSELNVNALELDDSALYLCASSFSIYGGAENTEAFFGQGTRLTVV.

This sequence joins TRBV5-1 and TRBJ1-1, with D maybe TRBD1 (5 bases). The CDR3 spans 13 residues. The V gene's germline CDR1 is SGHRS and CDR2 YFSETQ. V was clipped by 2 bases and J by 6 bases, with 11 bases between them. This CDR3 reads CASSFEAGAEAFF. As DNA, the CDR3 is TGCGCCAGCAGCTTCGAAGCGGGGGCTGAAGCTTTCTTT.

The CDR3: CASSRYRGLRTEAFF. The CDR3 DNA sequence: TGTGCCAGCAGCCGGTACAGGGGGCTAAGGACTGAAGCTTTCTTT. The rearrangement uses TRBV14 and TRBJ1-1; 9 bases are shared with TRBD1. CDR3 length equals 15 residues. CDR1 is SGHDN and CDR2 is FVKESK in the germline V gene. V shed 4 bases and J 5 bases; nucleotides not matched to a gene: 8.

The chain recombines TRBV19 with TRBJ2-7; D might be TRBD1 (6 bases). V dropped 4 bases and J dropped 3 bases, with 10 bases sitting between them. Germline V gene data show CDR1 as LNHDA and CDR2 as SQIVND (reference sequence). The CDR3 is 13 residues long. In DNA form, the CDR3 reads TGTGCCAGTAGTAGCCCACAGGGCTACGAGCAGTACTTC. Translating it yields CASSSPQGYEQYF. Complete variable domain (other parts from reference TRBV19 and TRBJ2-7): DGGITQSPKYLFRKEGQNVTLSCEQNLNHDAMYWYRQDPGQGLRLIYYSQIVNDFQKGDIAEGYSVSREKKESFPLTVTSAQKNPTAFYLCASSSPQGYEQYFGPGTRLTVT.

The rearrangement links TRBV11-2 to TRBJ2-3; tentatively, D is TRBD2 (5 bases). The length of the CDR3 is 15 residues. Germline CDR1 reads SGHAT; CDR2 reads FQNNGV. The V end lost 1 base, the J end lost 2 bases, and 10 bases lay between the germline ends. CDR3 amino acids: CASSLAGGPTDTQYF. CDR3 in DNA: TGTGCCAGCAGCTTAGCTGGCGGGCCCACAGATACGCAGTATTTT.

The chain employs TRBV5-1 and TRBJ2-3; D is perhaps TRBD2 (5 bases). The CDR3 sequence is 14 residues long. Germline CDR1 reads SGHRS; CDR2 reads YFSETQ. The V and J ends lost 4 bases and 2 bases respectively, with 11 bases between them. CDR3 loop: CASSPGDLTDTQYF. The CDR3 coding sequence is TGCGCCAGCAGCCCCGGGGATCTCACAGATACGCAGTATTTT.

This chain uses TRBV2 with TRBJ2-5; D unclear. Matching the DNA end better, TRBJ2-7 makes the J call doubtful. CDR3 length equals 12 residues. Germline CDR1 is SNHLY and CDR2 is FYNNEI. CDR3 in DNA: TGTGCCAGCAGTAGAGAGTCCTACGAGCAGTACTTC. Protein product: CASSRESYEQYF.

The CDR3 region is CASSGGSRGETQYF. DNA of the CDR3: TGTGCCAGCTCCGGCGGGAGCCGGGGGGAGACCCAGTACTTC. The chain carries TRBV7-2 and TRBJ2-5, with TRBD2 matching over 7 bases. The CDR3 is 14 residues long. The V gene's germline CDR1 is SGHTA and CDR2 FQGNSA. The V gene end was trimmed by 8 bases and the J gene end by 5 bases; junction bases not matched to a gene: 11. Together with reference TRBV7-2 and TRBJ2-5, the CDR3 gives the full variable domain: GAGVSQSPSNKVTEKGKDVELRCDPISGHTALYWYRQSLGQGLEFLIYFQGNSAPDKSGLPSDRFSAERTGGSVSTLTIQRTQQEDSAVYLCASSGGSRGETQYFGPGTRLLVL.

In DNA, the CDR3 is TGTGCCAGCAGCGGAGAACTAGCGGGAGGGTACCAAGAGACCCAGTACTTC. It is translated as CASSGELAGGYQETQYF. V usage is TRBV7-6 and J usage is TRBJ2-5, with 13 bases fitting TRBD2. V lost 5 bases, J lost 0 bases, and 6 bases stayed unmatched. The length of the CDR3 is 17 residues. Germline-derived CDR1 and CDR2 are SGHVS and FNYEAQ. Looking up the rest from reference TRBV7-6 and TRBJ2-5 gives the full variable domain: GAGVSQSPRYKVTKRGQDVALRCDPISGHVSLYWYRQALGQGPEFLTYFNYEAQQDKSGLPNDRFSAERPEGSISTLTIQRTEQRDSAMYRCASSGELAGGYQETQYFGPGTRLLVL.

CDR3 coding DNA: TGTGCTAGTGGCCCGAGGGGGGGCTCCTACGAGCAGTACTTC. Protein product: CASGPRGGSYEQYF. The rearrangement joins TRBV12-5 to TRBJ2-7; D might be TRBD2 (7 bases). Per germline, CDR1 LGHNT and CDR2 FRNRAP. Between the trimmed V and J ends, which lost 6 bases and 0 bases, there was a span of 12 bases. The CDR3 sequence is 14 residues long.

The rearrangement uses TRBV4-1 and TRBJ2-1; TRBD2 aligns across 11 bases. J was trimmed by 3 bases and V by 7 bases; bases with no gene match: 5. This CDR3 is built from 15 residues. From germline, CDR1 is MGHRA and CDR2 YSYEKL. The CDR3 nucleotides read TGCGCCAGCACCGGTGGACTAGCGGGCTACAATGAGCAGTTCTTC. Its translation: CASTGGLAGYNEQFF.

The J gene is TRBJ2-1, the V gene TRBV11-1, with D possibly TRBD1 on 6 matching bases. The germline V and J ends were trimmed by 1 base and 5 bases, with 18 bases remaining between them. CDR1 SGHAT and CDR2 FQDESV come from the germline V gene (reference sequence). This CDR3 is built from 17 residues. CDR3 in DNA: TGTGCCAGCAGCTTAGTGGAGTGGATAGGGGACAACAATGAGCAGTTCTTC. Protein product: CASSLVEWIGDNNEQFF. The entire variable domain, with the rest obtained from reference TRBV11-1 and TRBJ2-1, is as follows: EAEVAQSPRYKITEKSQAVAFWCDPISGHATLYWYRQILGQGPELLVQFQDESVVDDSQLPKDRFSAERLKGVDSTLKIQPAELGDSAMYLCASSLVEWIGDNNEQFFGPGTRLTVL.

Points on this clone: This specimen includes other DNA sequences encoding the same CDR3. The chain recombines TRBV18 with TRBJ1-1; no clear D gene. V was trimmed by 3 bases and J by 4 bases, leaving 9 bases between them. Germline values: CDR1 KGHSH, CDR2 LQKENI. This CDR3 spans 13 amino acids. This chain's CDR3 is CASSPLEGTEAFF. The CDR3 DNA follows: TGTGCCAGCTCACCTCTAGAGGGCACTGAAGCTTTCTTT.

The chain is built from TRBV7-8 and TRBJ2-3, with D possibly matching TRBD2 (6 bases). Trimming removed 0 bases from V and 2 bases from J, with 9 bases in between. The CDR3 runs 15 residues. The germline V gene encodes CDR1 SGHVS and CDR2 FQNEAQ. The CDR3 bases are TGTGCCAGCAGCTTAGCCGGGACTTCCACAGATACGCAGTATTTT. Amino acid sequence: CASSLAGTSTDTQYF.

The V and J genes are TRBV19 and TRBJ2-6; 10 nucleotides line up with TRBD1. J lost 4 bases, V lost 5 bases, and 8 bases had no gene match. In germline, CDR1 is LNHDA, CDR2 SQIVND (reference sequence). The length of the CDR3 is 17 residues. The CDR3 DNA sequence: TGTGCCAGTAGTCGGACAGGGGGGTCTATGGGGGCCAACGTCCTGACTTTC. Protein: CASSRTGGSMGANVLTF.

V gene TRBV27 combines with J gene TRBJ2-7; the match to TRBD1 covers 8 bases. The CDR3 covers 14 residues. Germline assignment: CDR1 MNHEY and CDR2 SMNVEV (reference sequence). With 5 bases clipped from V and 7 bases from J, the junction kept 10 bases outside the gene matches. CDR3 protein: CASSIQGGSREQYF. In DNA, the CDR3 is TGTGCCAGCAGTATACAGGGGGGTTCTAGGGAGCAGTACTTC.

The chain couples TRBV4-2 to TRBJ2-7; 9 positions match TRBD1. This CDR3 is built from 16 residues. J was trimmed by 0 bases and V by 5 bases; bases with no gene match: 8. Per germline, CDR1 LGHNA and CDR2 YNFKEQ. The CDR3 is CASSLTGGASSYEQYF. The CDR3 DNA sequence: TGTGCCAGCAGCTTAACAGGGGGCGCAAGCTCCTACGAGCAGTACTTC.

The chain joins TRBV18 to TRBJ2-1; D remains ambiguous. Trimming removed 4 bases from V and 0 bases from J, with 10 bases in between. Germline CDR1 KGHSH, CDR2 LQKENI. The CDR3 extends over 15 amino acids. As DNA, the CDR3 is TGTGCCAGCTCACTGTCGGTAAGCTCCTACAATGAGCAGTTCTTC. This translates into CASSLSVSSYNEQFF.

The chain has TRBV5-4 and TRBJ2-2; 7 bases line up with TRBD2. This CDR3 contains 14 residues. The V segment lost 8 bases and the J segment 5 bases; nucleotides outside the gene matches: 9. Looked up from germline, CDR1 is SGHNT and CDR2 is YYREEE (reference sequence). CDR3 nucleotide sequence: TGTGCCAGTCTGTCGGGAGGAAGTACCGGGGAGCTGTTTTTT. Amino acid sequence: CASLSGGSTGELFF.

The rearrangement links TRBV5-1 to TRBJ1-2; the D gene is possibly TRBD1 (5 bases). Between the trimmed V and J ends, which lost 5 bases and 5 bases, there was a span of 10 bases. This CDR3 contains 12 residues. Germline CDR1 is SGHRS and CDR2 is YFSETQ. CDR3 loop: CASSWGEYGYTF. The CDR3 bases are TGCGCCAGCAGTTGGGGGGAGTATGGCTACACCTTC.

The V call is TRBV7-2, the J call TRBJ2-2; D may be TRBD2 (5 bases). The CDR3 contains 15 residues. The V end lost 6 bases, the J end lost 1 base, and 12 bases lay between the germline ends. Germline V CDR1 and CDR2: SGHTA, FQGNSA. This chain's CDR3 is CASSVFGLNTGELFF. CDR3 coding DNA: TGTGCCAGCAGTGTGTTTGGACTGAACACCGGGGAGCTGTTTTTT.

The chain has TRBV15 and TRBJ2-1, with D possibly TRBD2 on 5 matching bases. The V and J ends lost 0 bases and 7 bases respectively, with 7 bases between them. The CDR3 spans 13 residues. From germline, CDR1 is LNHNV and CDR2 YYDKDF (reference sequence). This CDR3 reads CATSRDRGNEQFF. The CDR3 coding sequence is TGTGCCACCAGCAGAGATCGCGGGAATGAGCAGTTCTTC.

The chain carries TRBV10-3 and TRBJ1-5; D is possibly TRBD1 (5 bases). V lost 0 bases to trimming and J lost 8 bases, with 11 bases between them. The CDR3 has 14 residues. Germline values: CDR1 ENHRY, CDR2 SYGVKD. The CDR3 loop reads CAISESKGKKPQHF. DNA for the CDR3: TGTGCCATCAGTGAGTCCAAGGGGAAGAAGCCCCAGCATTTT.